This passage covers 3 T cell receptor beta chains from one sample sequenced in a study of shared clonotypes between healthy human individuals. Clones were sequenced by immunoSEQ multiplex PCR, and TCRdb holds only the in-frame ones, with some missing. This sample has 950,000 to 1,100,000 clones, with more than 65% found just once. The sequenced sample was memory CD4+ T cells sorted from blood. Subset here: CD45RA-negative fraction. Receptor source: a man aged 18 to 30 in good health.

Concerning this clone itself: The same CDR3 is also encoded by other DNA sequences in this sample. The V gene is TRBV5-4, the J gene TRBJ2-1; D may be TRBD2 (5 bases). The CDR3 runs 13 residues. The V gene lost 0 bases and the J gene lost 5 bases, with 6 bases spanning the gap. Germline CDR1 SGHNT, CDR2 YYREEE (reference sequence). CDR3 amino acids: CASSLGADNEQFF. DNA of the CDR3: TGTGCCAGCAGCTTGGGAGCGGACAATGAGCAGTTCTTC.

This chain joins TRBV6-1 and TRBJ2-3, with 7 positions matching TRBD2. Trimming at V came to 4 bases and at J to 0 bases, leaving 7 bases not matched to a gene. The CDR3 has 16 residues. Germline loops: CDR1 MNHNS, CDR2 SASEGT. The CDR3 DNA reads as TGTGCCAGCAGTGGGGCTCTGGGGGGGAGCACAGATACGCAGTATTTT. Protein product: CASSGALGGSTDTQYF.

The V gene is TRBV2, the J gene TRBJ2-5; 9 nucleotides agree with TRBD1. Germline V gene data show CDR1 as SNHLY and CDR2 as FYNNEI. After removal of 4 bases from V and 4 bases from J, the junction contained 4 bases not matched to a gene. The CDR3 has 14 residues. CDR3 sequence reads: CASSGDRVRETQYF. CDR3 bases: TGTGCCAGCAGTGGGGACAGGGTACGAGAGACCCAGTACTTC.